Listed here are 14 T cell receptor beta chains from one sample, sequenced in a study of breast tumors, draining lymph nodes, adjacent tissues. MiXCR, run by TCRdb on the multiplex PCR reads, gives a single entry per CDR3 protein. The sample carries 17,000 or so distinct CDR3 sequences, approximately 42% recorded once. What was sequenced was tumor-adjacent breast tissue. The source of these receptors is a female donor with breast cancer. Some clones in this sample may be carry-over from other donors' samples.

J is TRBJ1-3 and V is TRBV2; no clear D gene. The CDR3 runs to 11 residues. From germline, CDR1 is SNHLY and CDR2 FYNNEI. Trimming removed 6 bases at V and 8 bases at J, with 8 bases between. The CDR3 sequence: CASRTGDTIYF. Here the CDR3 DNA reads TGTGCCAGCAGGACGGGCGACACCATATATTTT. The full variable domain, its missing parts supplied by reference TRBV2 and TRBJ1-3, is EPEVTQTPSHQVTQMGQEVILRCVPISNHLYFYWYRQILGQKVEFLVSFYNNEISEKSEIFDDQFSVERPDGSNFTLKIRSTKLEDSAMYFCASRTGDTIYFGEGSWLTVV.

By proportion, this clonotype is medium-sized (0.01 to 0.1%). The CDR3 reads CASSLVRQRVDYGYTF. CDR3 in DNA: TGTGCCAGCAGCTTGGTTAGACAGCGGGTAGACTATGGCTACACCTTC. The chain has TRBV5-6 and TRBJ1-2, with D perhaps TRBD1 (5 bases). V lost 0 bases, J lost 3 bases, and 15 bases lay in between. This CDR3 contains 16 residues. From germline, CDR1 is SGHDT and CDR2 YYEEEE.

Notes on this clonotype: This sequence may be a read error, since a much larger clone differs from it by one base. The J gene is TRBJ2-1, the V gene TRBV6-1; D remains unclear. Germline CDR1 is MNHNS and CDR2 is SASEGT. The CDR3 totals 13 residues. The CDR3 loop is CASRHGGYNGQFF. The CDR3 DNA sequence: TGTGCCAGCAGGCACGGCGGCTACAATGGGCAGTTCTTC.

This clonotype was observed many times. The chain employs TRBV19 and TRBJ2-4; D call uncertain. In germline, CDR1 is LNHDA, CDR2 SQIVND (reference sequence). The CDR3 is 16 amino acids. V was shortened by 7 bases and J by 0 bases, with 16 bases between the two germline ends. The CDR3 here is CASISTGTGAKNIQYF. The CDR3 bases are TGTGCCAGTATTTCGACGGGCACTGGAGCCAAAAACATTCAGTACTTC.

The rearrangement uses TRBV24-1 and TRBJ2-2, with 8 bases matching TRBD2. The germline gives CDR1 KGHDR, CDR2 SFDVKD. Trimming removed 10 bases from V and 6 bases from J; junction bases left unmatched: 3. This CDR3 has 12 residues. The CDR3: CATGTRSGELFF. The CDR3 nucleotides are TGTGCCACAGGGACTAGATCCGGGGAGCTGTTTTTT.

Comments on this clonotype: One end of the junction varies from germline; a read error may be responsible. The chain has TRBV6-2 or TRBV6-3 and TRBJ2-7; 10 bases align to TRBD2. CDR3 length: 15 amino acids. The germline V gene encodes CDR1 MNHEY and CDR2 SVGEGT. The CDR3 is CASRPPSGSSYEQHF. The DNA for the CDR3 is TGTGCCAGCCGACCCCCTAGCGGGAGCTCCTACGAGCAGCACTTC.

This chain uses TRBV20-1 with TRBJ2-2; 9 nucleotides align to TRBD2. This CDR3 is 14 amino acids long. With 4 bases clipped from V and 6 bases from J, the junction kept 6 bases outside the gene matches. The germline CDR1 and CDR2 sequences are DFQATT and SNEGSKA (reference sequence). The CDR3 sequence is CSATSGRKAGELFF. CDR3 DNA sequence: TGCAGTGCTACAAGCGGGAGGAAGGCCGGGGAGCTGTTTTTT.

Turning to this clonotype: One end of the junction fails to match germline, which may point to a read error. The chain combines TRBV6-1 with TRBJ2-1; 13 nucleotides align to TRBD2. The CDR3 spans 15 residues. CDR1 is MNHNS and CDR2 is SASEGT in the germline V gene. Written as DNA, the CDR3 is TGTGCCAGCAGGCAACTAGCGGGAGGGTTCGGTGAGCAGCTCTTC. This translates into CASRQLAGGFGEQLF.

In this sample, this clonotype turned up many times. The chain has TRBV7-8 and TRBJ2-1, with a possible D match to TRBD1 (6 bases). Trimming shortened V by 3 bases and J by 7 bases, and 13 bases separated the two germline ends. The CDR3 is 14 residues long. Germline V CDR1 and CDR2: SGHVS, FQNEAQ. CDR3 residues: CASSFLTGTNEQFF. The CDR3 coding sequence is TGTGCCAGCAGCTTTTTGACAGGTACGAATGAGCAGTTCTTC.

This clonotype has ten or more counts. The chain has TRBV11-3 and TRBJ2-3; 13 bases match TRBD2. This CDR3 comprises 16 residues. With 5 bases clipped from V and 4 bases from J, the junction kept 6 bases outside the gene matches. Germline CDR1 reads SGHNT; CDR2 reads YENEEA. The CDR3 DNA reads TGTGCCAGCAGCATACGGACTAGCGGGAGTCCAGATACGCAGTATTTT. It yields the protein CASSIRTSGSPDTQYF.

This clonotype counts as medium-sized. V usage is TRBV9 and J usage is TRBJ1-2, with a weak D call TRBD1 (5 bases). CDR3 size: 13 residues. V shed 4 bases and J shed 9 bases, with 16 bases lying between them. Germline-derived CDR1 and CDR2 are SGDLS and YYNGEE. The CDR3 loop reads CASSSQSGERYTF. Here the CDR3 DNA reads TGTGCCAGCAGCTCCCAATCGGGGGAGCGCTACACCTTC. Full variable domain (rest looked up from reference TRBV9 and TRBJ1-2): DSGVTQTPKHLITATGQRVTLRCSPRSGDLSVYWYQQSLDQGLQFLIQYYNGEERAKGNILERFSAQQFPDLHSELNLSSLELGDSALYFCASSSQSGERYTFGSGTRLTVV.

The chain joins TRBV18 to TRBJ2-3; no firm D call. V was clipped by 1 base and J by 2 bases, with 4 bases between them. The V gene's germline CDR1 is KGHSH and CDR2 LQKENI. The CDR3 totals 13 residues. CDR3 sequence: CASSPQDTDTQYF. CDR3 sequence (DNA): TGTGCCAGCTCACCACAGGACACAGATACGCAGTATTTT.

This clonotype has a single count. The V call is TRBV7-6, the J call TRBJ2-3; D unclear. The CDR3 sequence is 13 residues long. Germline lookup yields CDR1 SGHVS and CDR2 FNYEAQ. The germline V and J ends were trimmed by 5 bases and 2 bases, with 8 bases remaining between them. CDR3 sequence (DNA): TGTGCCAGCAGCCCATCCCCCACAGATACGCAGTATTTT. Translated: CASSPSPTDTQYF.

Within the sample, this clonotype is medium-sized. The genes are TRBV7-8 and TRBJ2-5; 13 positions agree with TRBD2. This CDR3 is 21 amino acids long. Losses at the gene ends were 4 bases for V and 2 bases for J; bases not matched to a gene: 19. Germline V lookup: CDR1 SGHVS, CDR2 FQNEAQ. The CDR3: CASSSGSRLAGGVGYQETQYF. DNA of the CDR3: TGTGCCAGCAGCTCTGGCTCTCGACTAGCGGGGGGCGTGGGGTATCAAGAGACCCAGTACTTC.